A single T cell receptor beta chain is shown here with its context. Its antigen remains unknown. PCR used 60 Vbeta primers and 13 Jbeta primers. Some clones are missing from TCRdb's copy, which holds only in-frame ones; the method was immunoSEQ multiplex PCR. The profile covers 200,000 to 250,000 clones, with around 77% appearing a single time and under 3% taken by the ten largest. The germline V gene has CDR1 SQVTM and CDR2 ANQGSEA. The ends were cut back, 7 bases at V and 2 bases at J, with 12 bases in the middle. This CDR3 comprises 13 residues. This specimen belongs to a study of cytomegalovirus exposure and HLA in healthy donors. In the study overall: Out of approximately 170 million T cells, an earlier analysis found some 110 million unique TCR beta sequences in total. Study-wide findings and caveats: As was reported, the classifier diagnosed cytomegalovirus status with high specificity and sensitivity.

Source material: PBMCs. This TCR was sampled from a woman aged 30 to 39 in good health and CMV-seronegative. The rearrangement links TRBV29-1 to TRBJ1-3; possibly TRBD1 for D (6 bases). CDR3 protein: CSAGGRAGNTIYF. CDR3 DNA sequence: TGCAGCGCCGGGGGGCGCGCTGGAAACACCATATATTTT.